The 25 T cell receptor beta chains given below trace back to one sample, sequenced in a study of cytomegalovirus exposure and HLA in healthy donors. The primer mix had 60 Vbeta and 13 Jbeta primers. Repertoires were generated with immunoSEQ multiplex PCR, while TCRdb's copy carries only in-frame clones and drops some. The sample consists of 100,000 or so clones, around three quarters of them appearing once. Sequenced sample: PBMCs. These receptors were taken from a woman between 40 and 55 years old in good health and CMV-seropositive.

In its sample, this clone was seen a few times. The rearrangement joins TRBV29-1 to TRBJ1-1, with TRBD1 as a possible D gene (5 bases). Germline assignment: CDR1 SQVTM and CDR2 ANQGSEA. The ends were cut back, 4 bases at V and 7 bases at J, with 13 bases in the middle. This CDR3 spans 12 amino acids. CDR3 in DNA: TGCAGCGTTGTAGGGGCTGGGCTTGAAGCTTTCTTT. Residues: CSVVGAGLEAFF.

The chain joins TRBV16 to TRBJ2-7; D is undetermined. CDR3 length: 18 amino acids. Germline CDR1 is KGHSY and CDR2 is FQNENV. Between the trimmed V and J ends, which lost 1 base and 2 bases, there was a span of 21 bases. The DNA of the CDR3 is TGTGCCAGCAGCCAATTACCGGGTTTTGCTTCACCTCCCTACGAGCAGTACTTC. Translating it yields CASSQLPGFASPPYEQYF. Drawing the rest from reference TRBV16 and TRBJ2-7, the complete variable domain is GEEVAQTPKHLVRGEGQKAKLYCAPIKGHSYVFWYQQVLKNEFKFLISFQNENVFDETGMPKERFSAKCLPNSPCSLEIQATKLEDSAVYFCASSQLPGFASPPYEQYFGPGTRLTVT.

CDR3 amino acids: CASSLEGDEQYF. The CDR3 DNA reads TGTGCCAGCAGTTTAGAGGGGGACGAGCAGTACTTC. J is TRBJ2-7 and V is TRBV27, with D perhaps matching TRBD1 (6 bases). Trimming took off 2 bases at V and 5 bases at J, with 7 bases between the two ends. Germline V gene sequence: CDR1 MNHEY, CDR2 SMNVEV (reference sequence). The CDR3 covers 12 residues.

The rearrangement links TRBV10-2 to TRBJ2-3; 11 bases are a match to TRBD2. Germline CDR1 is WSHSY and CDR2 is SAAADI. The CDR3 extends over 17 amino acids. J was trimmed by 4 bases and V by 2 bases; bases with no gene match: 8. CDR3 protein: CASSEAPLAGVSDTQYF. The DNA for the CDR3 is TGCGCCAGCAGTGAGGCCCCACTAGCGGGAGTCTCAGATACGCAGTATTTT.

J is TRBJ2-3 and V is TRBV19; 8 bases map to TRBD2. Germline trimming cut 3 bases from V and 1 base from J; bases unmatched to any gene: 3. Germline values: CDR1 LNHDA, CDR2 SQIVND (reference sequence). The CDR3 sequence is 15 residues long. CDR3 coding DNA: TGTGCCAGTAGTATTGGAGCGGGAGGCACAGATACGCAGTATTTT. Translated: CASSIGAGGTDTQYF.

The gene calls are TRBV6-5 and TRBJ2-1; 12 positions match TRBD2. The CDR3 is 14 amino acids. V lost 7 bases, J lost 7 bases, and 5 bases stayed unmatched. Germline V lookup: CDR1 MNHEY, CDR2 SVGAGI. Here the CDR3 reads CASTLAGGENEQFF. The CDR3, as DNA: TGTGCCAGCACACTAGCGGGAGGTGAGAATGAGCAGTTCTTC.

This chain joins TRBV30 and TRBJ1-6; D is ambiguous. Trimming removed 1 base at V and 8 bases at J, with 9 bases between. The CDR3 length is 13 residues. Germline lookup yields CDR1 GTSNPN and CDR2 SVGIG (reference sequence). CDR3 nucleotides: TGTGCCTGGAGTGCGGGGAGGGATTCACCCCTCCACTTT. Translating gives CAWSAGRDSPLHF.

In nucleotides, the CDR3 is TGTGCCAGCTCCCCGACAGGGGGGGGGAATGAGCAGTTCTTC. It specifies CASSPTGGGNEQFF. The chain combines TRBV7-3 with TRBJ2-1, with 9 bases identical to TRBD1. The V gene's germline CDR1 is SGHTA and CDR2 FQGTGA. Trimming removed 8 bases from V and 7 bases from J; junction bases left unmatched: 9. The CDR3 has 14 residues. The full variable domain, in which reference TRBV7-3 and TRBJ2-1 provide the parts outside the CDR3, is GAGVSQTPSNKVTEKGKYVELRCDPISGHTALYWYRQSLGQGPEFLIYFQGTGAADDSGLPNDRFFAVRPEGSVSTLKIQRTERGDSAVYLCASSPTGGGNEQFFGPGTRLTVL.

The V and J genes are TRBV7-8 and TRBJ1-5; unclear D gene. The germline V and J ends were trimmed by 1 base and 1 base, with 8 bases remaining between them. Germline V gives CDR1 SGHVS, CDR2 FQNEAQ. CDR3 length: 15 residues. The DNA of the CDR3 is TGTGCCAGCAGCTTAGGACACGGAAGCAATCAGCCCCAGCATTTT. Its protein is CASSLGHGSNQPQHF.

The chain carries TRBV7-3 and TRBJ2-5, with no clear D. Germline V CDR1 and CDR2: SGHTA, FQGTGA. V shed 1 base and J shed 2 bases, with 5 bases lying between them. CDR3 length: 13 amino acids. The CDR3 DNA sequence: TGTGCCAGCAGCTTAATCGTGCAAGAGACCCAGTACTTC. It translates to CASSLIVQETQYF. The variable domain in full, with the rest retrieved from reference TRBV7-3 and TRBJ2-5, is GAGVSQTPSNKVTEKGKYVELRCDPISGHTALYWYRQSLGQGPEFLIYFQGTGAADDSGLPNDRFFAVRPEGSVSTLKIQRTERGDSAVYLCASSLIVQETQYFGPGTRLLVL.

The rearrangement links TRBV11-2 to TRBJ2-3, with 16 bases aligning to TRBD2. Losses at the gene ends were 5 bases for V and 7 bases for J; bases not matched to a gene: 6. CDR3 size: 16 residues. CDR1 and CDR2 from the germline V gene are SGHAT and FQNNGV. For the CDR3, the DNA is TGTGCCAGCAGCGCGGGACTAGCGGGAGGGGGGTATACGCAGTATTTT. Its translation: CASSAGLAGGGYTQYF.

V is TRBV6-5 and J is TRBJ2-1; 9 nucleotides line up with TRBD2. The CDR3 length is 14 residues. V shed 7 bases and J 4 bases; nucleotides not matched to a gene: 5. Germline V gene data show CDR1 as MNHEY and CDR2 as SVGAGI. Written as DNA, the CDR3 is TGTGCCAGCACAGCCAGCGGGAGGTACAATGAGCAGTTCTTC. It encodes CASTASGRYNEQFF.

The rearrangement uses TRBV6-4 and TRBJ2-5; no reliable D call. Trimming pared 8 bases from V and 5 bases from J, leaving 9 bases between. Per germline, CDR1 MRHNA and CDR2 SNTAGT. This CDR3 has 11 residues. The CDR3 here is CASRTRETQYF. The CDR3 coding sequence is TGTGCCAGCCGTACTCGGGAGACCCAGTACTTC.

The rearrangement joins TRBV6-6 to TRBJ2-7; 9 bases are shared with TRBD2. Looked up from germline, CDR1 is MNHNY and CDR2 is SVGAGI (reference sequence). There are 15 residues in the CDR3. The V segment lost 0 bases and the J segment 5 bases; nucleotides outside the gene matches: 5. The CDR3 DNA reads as TGTGCCAGCAGTTACTCTGCTAGCGGGAACAACGAGCAGTACTTC. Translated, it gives CASSYSASGNNEQYF.

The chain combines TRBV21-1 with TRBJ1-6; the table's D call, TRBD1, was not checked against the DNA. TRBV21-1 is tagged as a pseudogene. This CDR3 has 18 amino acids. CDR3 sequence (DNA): TGTGCCAGCAGCACCGACCTACAGGGGGACTCCTATAATTCACCCCTCCACTTT. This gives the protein CASSTDLQGDSYNSPLHF.

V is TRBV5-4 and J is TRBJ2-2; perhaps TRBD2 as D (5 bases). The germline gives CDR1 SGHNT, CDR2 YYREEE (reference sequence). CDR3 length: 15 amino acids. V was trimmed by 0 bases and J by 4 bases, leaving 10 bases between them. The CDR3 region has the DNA TGTGCCAGCAGCTTGGCACTAGGTGCCACCGGGGAGCTGTTTTTT. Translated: CASSLALGATGELFF.

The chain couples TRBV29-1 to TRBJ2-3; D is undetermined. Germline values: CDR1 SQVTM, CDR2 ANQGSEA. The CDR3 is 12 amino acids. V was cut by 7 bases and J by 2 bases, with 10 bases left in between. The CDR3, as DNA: TGCAGCGCCCCCACCTACACAGATACGCAGTATTTT. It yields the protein CSAPTYTDTQYF.

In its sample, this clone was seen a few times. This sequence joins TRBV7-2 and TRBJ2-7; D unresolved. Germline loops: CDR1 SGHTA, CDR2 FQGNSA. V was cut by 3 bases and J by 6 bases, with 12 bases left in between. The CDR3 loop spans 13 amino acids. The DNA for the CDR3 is TGTGCCAGCAGCTTCGGCCCTACGGGCGAGCAGTACTTC. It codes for CASSFGPTGEQYF.

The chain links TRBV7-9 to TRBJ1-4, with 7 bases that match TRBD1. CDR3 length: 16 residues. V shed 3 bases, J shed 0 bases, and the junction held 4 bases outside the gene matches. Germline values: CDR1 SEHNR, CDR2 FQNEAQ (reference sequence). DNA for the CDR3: TGTGCCAGCAGCTTGGGGGGACAGTCAACTAATGAAAAACTGTTTTTT. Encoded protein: CASSLGGQSTNEKLFF.

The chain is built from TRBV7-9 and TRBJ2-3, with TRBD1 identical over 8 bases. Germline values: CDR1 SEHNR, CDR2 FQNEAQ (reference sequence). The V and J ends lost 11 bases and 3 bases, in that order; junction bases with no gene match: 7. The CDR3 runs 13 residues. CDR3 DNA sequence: TGTGCCGGAGGACAGGGAAGTACAGATACGCAGTATTTT. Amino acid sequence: CAGGQGSTDTQYF.

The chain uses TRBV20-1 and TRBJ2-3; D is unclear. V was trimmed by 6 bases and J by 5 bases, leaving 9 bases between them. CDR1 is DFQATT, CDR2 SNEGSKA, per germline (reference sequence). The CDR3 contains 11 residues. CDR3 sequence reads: CSAPRGDTQYF. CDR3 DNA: TGCAGTGCGCCGAGAGGAGATACGCAGTATTTT.

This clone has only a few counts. The CDR3 DNA reads TGTGCCAGCACCCCCCACAAGTACGAGCAGTACTTC. Its protein is CASTPHKYEQYF. The rearrangement joins TRBV28 to TRBJ2-7; D is undetermined. The CDR3 is made up of 12 amino acids. Germline V gene data show CDR1 as MDHEN and CDR2 as SYDVKM. Trimming took 7 bases from V and 4 from J, leaving 11 bases between them.

As DNA, the CDR3 is TGCGCCAGCAGTCAACCCCGGGCGCCGGGGACTAGCGGGAGATGTGACTACTACAATGAGCAGTTCTTC. Its protein is CASSQPRAPGTSGRCDYYNEQFF. The rearrangement links TRBV23-1 to TRBJ2-1, with 14 nucleotides matching TRBD2. TRBV23-1 counts as an open reading frame of uncertain function. The CDR3 extends over 23 amino acids. After removal of 2 bases from V and 3 bases from J, the junction contained 21 bases not matched to a gene.

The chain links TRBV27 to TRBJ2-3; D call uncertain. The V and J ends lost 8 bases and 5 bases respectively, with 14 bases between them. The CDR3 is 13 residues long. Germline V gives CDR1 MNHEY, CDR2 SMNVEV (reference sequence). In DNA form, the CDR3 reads TGTGCCAGCCGCACGGTTATTGGAGATACGCAGTATTTT. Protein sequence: CASRTVIGDTQYF.

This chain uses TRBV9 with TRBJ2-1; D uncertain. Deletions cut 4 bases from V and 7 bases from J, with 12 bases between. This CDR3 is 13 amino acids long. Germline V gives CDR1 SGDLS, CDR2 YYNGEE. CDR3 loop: CASSPRPTNEQFF. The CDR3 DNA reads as TGTGCCAGCAGCCCTCGCCCTACGAATGAGCAGTTCTTC.